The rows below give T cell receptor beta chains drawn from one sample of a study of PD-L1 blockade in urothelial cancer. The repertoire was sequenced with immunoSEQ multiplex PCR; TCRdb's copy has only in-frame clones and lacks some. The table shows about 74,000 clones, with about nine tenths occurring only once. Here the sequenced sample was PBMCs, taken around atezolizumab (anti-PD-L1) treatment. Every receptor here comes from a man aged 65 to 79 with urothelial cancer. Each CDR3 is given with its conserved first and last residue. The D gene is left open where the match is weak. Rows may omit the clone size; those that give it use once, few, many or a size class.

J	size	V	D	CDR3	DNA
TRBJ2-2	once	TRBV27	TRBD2	CASSLSKGPLTGGRTGELFF	TGTGCCAGCAGTTTATCGAAGGGACCCTTAACGGGAGGGCGCACCGGGGAGCTGTTTTTT
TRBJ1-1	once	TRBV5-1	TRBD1	CASSPSGGKGTEAFF	TGCGCCAGCAGCCCCTCAGGGGGCAAGGGCACTGAAGCTTTCTTT
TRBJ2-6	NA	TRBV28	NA	CASRPGAGANVLTF	TGTGCCAGCAGACCAGGGGCAGGGGCCAACGTCCTGACTTTC
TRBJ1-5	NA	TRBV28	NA	CASKTGMSNQPQHF	TGTGCCAGCAAAACAGGGATGTCAAATCAGCCCCAGCATTTT
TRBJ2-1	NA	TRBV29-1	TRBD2	CSVRGLAGGGGSYNEQFF	TGCAGCGTGAGGGGCCTAGCGGGAGGTGGGGGCTCCTACAATGAGCAGTTCTTC
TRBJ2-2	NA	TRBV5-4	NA	CASGFITSSLGELFF	TGTGCCAGCGGGTTTATTACTAGCAGCCTGGGGGAGCTGTTTTTT
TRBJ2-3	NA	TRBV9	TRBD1	CASSVVGQTTDTQYF	TGTGCCAGCAGCGTAGTGGGACAGACTACAGATACGCAGTATTTT
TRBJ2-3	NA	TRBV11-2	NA	CASSLVSGSTDTQYF	TGTGCCAGCAGCTTAGTCAGCGGGAGCACAGATACGCAGTATTTT
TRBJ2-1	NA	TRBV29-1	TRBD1	CSVRAQGGKYNEQFF	TGCAGCGTTAGGGCACAGGGGGGCAAGTACAATGAGCAGTTCTTC
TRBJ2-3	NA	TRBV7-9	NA	CASSLGSLDTQYF	TGTGCCAGCAGCTTAGGGAGTCTCGATACGCAGTATTTT
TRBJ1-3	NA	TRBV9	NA	CASSVGAGPQRSGNTIYF	TGTGCCAGCAGCGTAGGAGCAGGGCCCCAGCGCTCTGGAAACACCATATATTTT
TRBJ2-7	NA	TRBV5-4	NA	CASSSDSYEQYF	TGTGCCAGCAGCTCTGACAGTTACGAGCAGTACTTC
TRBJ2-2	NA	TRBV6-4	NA	CASSDRTGELFF	TGTGCCAGCAGTGATAGAACCGGGGAGCTGTTTTTT
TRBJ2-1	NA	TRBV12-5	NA	CASGLVPRSDNEQFF	TGTGCTAGTGGTTTGGTCCCGCGGTCGGACAATGAGCAGTTCTTC
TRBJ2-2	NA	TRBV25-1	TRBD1	CASSESLTGWTGELFF	TGTGCCAGCAGTGAATCCCTGACAGGGTGGACCGGGGAGCTGTTTTTT
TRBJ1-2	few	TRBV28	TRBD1	CASSLPGTGVRYGYTF	TGTGCCAGCAGTTTGCCCGGGACAGGGGTGAGGTATGGCTACACCTTC
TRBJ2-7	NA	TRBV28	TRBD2	CASSWSGRQYEQYF	TGTGCCAGCAGTTGGAGCGGGAGACAGTACGAGCAGTACTTC
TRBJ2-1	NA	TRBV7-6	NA	CASSLAVWRLPHNEQFF	TGTGCCAGCAGCTTAGCCGTCTGGCGACTTCCCCACAATGAGCAGTTCTTC
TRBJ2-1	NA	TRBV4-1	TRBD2	CASSHASGTSGTSYNEQFF	TGCGCCAGCAGCCACGCGTCGGGGACTAGCGGGACGTCCTACAATGAGCAGTTCTTC
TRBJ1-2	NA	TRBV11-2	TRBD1	CASSPGQRGGYTF	TGTGCCAGCAGCCCGGGACAGAGAGGAGGCTACACCTTC
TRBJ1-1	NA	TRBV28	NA	CASIQMNTEAFF	TGTGCCAGCATCCAGATGAACACTGAAGCTTTCTTT
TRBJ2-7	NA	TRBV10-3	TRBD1	CAIRGQGHYEQYF	TGTGCCATCAGAGGACAGGGGCACTACGAGCAGTACTTC
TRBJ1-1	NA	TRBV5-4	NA	CASAKGRSLRNTEAFF	TGTGCCAGCGCTAAGGGGAGGTCACTCCGGAACACTGAAGCTTTCTTT
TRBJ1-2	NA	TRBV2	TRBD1	CASSERGQGGLYGYTF	TGTGCCAGCAGTGAAAGGGGGCAGGGAGGACTCTATGGCTACACCTTC
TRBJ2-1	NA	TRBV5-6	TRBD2	CASSFELAASYNEQFF	TGTGCCAGCAGCTTCGAACTAGCGGCCTCCTACAATGAGCAGTTCTTC
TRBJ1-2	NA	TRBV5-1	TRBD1	CASSLDRGRGGYTF	TGCGCCAGCAGCTTGGACAGGGGGAGAGGTGGCTACACCTTC
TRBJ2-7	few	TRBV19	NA	CASSINTGNEQYF	TGTGCCAGTAGTATAAATACAGGGAACGAGCAGTACTTC
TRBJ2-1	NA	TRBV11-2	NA	CASSLHRDWNNEQFF	TGTGCCAGCAGCTTACACCGGGACTGGAACAATGAGCAGTTCTTC
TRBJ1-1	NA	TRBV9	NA	CASSKDRNTEAFF	TGTGCCAGCAGCAAGGACAGGAACACTGAAGCTTTCTTT
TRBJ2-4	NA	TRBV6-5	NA	CASSSMTGRAKNIQYF	TGTGCCAGCAGTTCCATGACAGGGAGGGCCAAAAACATTCAGTACTTC
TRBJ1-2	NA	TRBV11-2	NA	CASSFTGPSGYTF	TGTGCCAGCAGCTTCACAGGGCCTAGTGGCTACACCTTC
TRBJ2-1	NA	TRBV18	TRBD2	CASSPTFLGGDEQFF	TGTGCCAGCTCACCAACATTTCTGGGGGGGGATGAGCAGTTCTTC
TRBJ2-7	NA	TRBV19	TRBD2	CASSIVITSGEQYF	TGTGCCAGTAGTATAGTCATCACTAGCGGCGAGCAGTACTTC
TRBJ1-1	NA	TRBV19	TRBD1	CASSIGQGDTEAFF	TGTGCCAGTAGTATAGGACAGGGGGACACTGAAGCTTTCTTT
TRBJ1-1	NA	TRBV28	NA	CASSLSPGANTEAFF	TGTGCCAGCAGTTTATCCCCAGGGGCGAACACTGAAGCTTTCTTT
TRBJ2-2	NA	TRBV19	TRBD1	CASSTGQGRFTGELFF	TGTGCCAGTAGTACGGGACAGGGGAGGTTCACCGGGGAGCTGTTTTTT
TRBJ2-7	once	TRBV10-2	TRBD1	CASGTGVYEQYF	TGCGCCAGCGGAACAGGGGTTTACGAGCAGTACTTC
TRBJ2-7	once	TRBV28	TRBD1	CASSRDSPYEQYF	TGTGCCAGCAGCCGGGACAGCCCCTACGAGCAGTACTTC
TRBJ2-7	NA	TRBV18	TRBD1	CASRQGAAYEQYF	TGTGCCAGTCGACAGGGGGCGGCCTACGAGCAGTACTTC
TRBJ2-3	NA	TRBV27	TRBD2	CASSFRGLAGATDTQYF	TGTGCCAGCAGTTTTAGGGGGCTAGCGGGAGCCACAGATACGCAGTATTTT
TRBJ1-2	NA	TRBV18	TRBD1	CASSLPGTGGRGYTF	TGTGCCAGCTCACTCCCCGGGACAGGGGGCCGCGGCTACACCTTC
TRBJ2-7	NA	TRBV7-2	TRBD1	CASSWDRNYEQYF	TGTGCCAGCAGCTGGGACAGAAACTACGAGCAGTACTTC
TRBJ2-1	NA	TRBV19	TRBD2	CASSNSQRGYNEQFF	TGTGCCAGTAGTAATTCCCAGCGGGGGTACAATGAGCAGTTCTTC
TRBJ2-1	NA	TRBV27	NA	CASSYGYEQFF	TGTGCCAGCAGTTATGGCTATGAGCAGTTCTTC
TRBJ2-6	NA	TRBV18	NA	CASSPGTSASGANVLTF	TGTGCCAGCTCACCAGGGACTTCCGCCTCTGGGGCCAACGTCCTGACTTTC
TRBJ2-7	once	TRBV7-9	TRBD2	CASSSRGRLAGVPYEQYF	TGTGCCAGCAGTTCCAGGGGAAGATTAGCGGGAGTACCCTACGAGCAGTACTTC
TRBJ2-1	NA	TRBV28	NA	CASSWPGDKYNEQFF	TGTGCCAGCAGTTGGCCGGGAGACAAATACAATGAGCAGTTCTTC
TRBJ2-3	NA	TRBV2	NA	CASSGQSTSTDTQYF	TGTGCCAGCAGTGGACAAAGCACTAGCACAGATACGCAGTATTTT
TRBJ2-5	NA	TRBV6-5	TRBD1	CASSRDRQETQYF	TGTGCCAGCAGTAGGGACAGACAAGAGACCCAGTACTTC
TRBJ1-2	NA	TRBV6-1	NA	CATTRGWEAYGYTF	TGTGCCACCACTCGTGGATGGGAGGCCTATGGCTACACCTTC
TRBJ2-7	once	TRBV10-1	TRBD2	CASSDYTSGPYEQYF	TGCGCCAGCAGTGATTACACTAGCGGACCCTACGAGCAGTACTTC